This T cell receptor beta chain originates from a study of identical twins. Trimming stripped 3 bases from V and 1 base from J, with 11 bases between. Germline V CDR1 and CDR2: SGDLS, YYNGEE. This CDR3 is built from 15 residues. TCRdb analysed the 5' RACE reads with MiXCR anew, one entry per CDR3 protein. The sample includes roughly 630,000 distinct CDR3 sequences, about 7.6% seen only once; the top ten take 1.5% to 2%. These data also formed part of another study, on yellow fever vaccine responses in identical twins.

This sequence originates from a woman under 30 in good health. The rearrangement joins TRBV9 to TRBJ1-3, with D possibly being TRBD1 (6 bases). The sequenced sample was PBMCs. The CDR3 region has the DNA TGTGCCAGCAGCGCCCGACAGGCATCTGGAAACACCATATATTTT. Protein sequence: CASSARQASGNTIYF.